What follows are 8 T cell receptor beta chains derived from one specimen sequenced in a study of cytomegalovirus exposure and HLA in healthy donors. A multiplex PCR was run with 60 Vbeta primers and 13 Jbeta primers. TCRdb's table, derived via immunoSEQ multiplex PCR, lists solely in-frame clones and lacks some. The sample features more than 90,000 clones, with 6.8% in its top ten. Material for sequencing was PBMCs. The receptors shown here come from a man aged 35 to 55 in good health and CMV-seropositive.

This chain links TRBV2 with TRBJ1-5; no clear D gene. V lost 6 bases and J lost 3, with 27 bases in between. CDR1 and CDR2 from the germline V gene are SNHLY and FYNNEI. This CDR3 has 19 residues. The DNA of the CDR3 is TGTGCCAGCAGCTCCCTCTCGCGGGATTATTGGGAATCCAATCAGCCCCAGCATTTT. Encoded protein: CASSSLSRDYWESNQPQHF.

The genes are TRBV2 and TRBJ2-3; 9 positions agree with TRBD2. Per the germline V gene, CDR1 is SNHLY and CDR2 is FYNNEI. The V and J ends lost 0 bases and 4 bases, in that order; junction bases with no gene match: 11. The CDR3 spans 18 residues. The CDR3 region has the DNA TGTGCCAGCAGTGAAGCGCTTAGGCGGGAGGGCCTTTCAGATACGCAGTATTTT. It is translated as CASSEALRREGLSDTQYF.

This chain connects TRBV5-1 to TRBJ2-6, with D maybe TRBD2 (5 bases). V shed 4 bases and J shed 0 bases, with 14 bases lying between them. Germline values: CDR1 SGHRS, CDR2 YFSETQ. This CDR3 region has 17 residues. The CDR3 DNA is TGCGCCAGCAGCCCGCGGACTTCAAGCTCTGGGGCCAACGTCCTGACTTTC. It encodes CASSPRTSSSGANVLTF.

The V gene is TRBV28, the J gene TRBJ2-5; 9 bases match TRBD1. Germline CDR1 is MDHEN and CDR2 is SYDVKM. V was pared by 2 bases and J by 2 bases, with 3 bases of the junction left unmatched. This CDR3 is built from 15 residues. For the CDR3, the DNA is TGTGCCAGCAGTTTAGGGACAGGGTGGCAAGAGACCCAGTACTTC. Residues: CASSLGTGWQETQYF.

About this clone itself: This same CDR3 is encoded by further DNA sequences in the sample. The CDR3 is CASSSQTSGRRGELFF. CDR3 nucleotide sequence: TGTGCCAGCAGCTCGCAGACTAGCGGGAGACGTGGGGAGCTGTTTTTT. The chain links TRBV9 to TRBJ2-2; TRBD2 matches 12 bases. The CDR3 has 16 amino acids. The ends lost 4 bases at V and 8 bases at J; junction bases unmatched: 9. From germline, CDR1 is SGDLS and CDR2 YYNGEE.

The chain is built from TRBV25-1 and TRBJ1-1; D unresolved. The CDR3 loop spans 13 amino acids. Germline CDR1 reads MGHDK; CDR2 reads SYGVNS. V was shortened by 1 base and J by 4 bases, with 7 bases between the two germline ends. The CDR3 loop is CASSESGSTEAFF. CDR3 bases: TGTGCCAGCAGTGAATCGGGGAGCACTGAAGCTTTCTTT.

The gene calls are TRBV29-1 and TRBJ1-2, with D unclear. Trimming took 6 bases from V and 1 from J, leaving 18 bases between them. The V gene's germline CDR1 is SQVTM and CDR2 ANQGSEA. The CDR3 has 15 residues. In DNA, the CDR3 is TGCAGCGTATTTGGCAACGGACTGATTAACTATGGCTACACCTTC. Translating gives CSVFGNGLINYGYTF.

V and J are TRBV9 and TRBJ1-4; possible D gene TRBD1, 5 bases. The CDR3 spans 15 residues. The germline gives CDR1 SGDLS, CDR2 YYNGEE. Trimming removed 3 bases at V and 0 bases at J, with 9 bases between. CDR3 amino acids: CASSGQGATNEKLFF. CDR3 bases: TGTGCCAGCAGCGGGCAGGGTGCAACTAATGAAAAACTGTTTTTT.